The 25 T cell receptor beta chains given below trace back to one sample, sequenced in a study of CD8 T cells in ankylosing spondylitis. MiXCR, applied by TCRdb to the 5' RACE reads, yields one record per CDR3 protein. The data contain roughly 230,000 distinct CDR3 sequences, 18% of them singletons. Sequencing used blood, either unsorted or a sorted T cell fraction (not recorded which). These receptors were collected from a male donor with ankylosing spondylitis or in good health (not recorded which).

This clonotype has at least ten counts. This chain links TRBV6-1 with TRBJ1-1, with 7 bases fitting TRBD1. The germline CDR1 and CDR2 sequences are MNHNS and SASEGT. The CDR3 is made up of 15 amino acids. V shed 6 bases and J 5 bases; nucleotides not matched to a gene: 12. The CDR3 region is CASSESGGTATEAFF. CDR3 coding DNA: TGTGCCAGCAGCGAGAGCGGGGGGACAGCAACTGAAGCTTTCTTT.

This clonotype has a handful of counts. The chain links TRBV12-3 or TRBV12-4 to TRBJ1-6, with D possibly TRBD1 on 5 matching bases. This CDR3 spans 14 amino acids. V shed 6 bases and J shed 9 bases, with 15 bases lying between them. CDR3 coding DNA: TGTGCCAGCAGATCCGGGACCGCGGGTTCACCCCTCCACTTT. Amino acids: CASRSGTAGSPLHF.

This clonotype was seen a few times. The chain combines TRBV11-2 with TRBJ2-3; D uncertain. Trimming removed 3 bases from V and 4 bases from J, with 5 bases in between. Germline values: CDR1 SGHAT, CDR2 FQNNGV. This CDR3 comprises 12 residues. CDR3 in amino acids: CASSFLADTQYF. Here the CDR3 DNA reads TGTGCCAGCAGCTTCCTGGCAGATACGCAGTATTTT.

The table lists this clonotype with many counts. In DNA, the CDR3 is TGTGCCAGCAGCCTCGCCCATGTGAGCTACGAGCAGTACTTC. Its translation is CASSLAHVSYEQYF. V usage is TRBV27 and J usage is TRBJ2-7; D unclear. Germline V gene lookup returns CDR1 MNHEY and CDR2 SMNVEV (reference sequence). The CDR3 contains 14 residues. Trimming pared 6 bases from V and 3 bases from J, leaving 15 bases between.

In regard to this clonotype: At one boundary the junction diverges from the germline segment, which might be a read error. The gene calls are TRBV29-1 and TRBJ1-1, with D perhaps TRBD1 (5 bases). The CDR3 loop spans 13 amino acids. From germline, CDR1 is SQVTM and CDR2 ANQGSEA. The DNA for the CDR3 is TGCGGCGTTGGGGGGAGCCACGGCACTGAAGCTTTCTTT. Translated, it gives CGVGGSHGTEAFF.

The CDR3 loop reads CASSLASAGTYEQYF. The CDR3 DNA reads as TGCGCCAGCAGCTTGGCCTCGGCTGGGACCTACGAGCAGTACTTC. The genes are TRBV5-1 and TRBJ2-7, with no clear D. This CDR3 is built from 15 residues. The V end was cut by 0 bases, the J end by 2 bases, with 12 bases between. The germline V gene encodes CDR1 SGHRS and CDR2 YFSETQ.

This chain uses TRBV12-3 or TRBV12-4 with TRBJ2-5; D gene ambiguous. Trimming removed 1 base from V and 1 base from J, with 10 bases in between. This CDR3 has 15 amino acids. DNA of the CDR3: TGTGCCAGCAGTTTAGAGGTGCAACCCCAAGAGACCCAGTACTTC. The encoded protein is CASSLEVQPQETQYF.

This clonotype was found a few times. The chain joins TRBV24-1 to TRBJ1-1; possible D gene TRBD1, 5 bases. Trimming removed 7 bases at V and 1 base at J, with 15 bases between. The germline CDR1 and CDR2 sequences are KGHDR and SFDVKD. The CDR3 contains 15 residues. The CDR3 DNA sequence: TGTGCCACCAGCCTTTTCGGACACGCGAACACTGAAGCTTTCTTT. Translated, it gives CATSLFGHANTEAFF.

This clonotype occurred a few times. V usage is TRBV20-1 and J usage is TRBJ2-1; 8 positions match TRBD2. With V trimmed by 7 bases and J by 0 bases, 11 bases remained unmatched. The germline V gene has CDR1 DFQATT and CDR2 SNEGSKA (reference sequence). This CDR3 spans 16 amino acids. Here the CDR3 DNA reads TGCAGTGGCGGGACTAGTATCGGGGGCTCCTACAATGAGCAGTTCTTC. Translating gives CSGGTSIGGSYNEQFF.

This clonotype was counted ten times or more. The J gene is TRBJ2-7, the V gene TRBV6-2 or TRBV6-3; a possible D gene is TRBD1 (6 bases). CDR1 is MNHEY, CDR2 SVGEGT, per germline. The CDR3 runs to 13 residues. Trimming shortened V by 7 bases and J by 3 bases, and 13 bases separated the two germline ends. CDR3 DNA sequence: TGTGCCAGCACGTACCGACAGGACTACGAGCAGTACTTC. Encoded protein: CASTYRQDYEQYF.

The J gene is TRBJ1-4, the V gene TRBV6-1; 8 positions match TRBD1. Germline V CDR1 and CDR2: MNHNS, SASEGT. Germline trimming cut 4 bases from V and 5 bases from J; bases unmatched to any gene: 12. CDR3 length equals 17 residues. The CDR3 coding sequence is TGTGCCAGCAGTGCCACAGGGACAGGATCGGCGAATGAAAAACTGTTTTTT. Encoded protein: CASSATGTGSANEKLFF.

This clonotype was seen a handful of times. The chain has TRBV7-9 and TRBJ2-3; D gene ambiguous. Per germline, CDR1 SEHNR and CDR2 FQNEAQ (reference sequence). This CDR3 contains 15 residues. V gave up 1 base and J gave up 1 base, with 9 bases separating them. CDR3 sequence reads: CASSLVQDRTDTQYF. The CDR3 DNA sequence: TGTGCCAGCAGCTTAGTCCAGGATCGCACAGATACGCAGTATTTT. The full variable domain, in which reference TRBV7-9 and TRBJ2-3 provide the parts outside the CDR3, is DTGVSQNPRHKITKRGQNVTFRCDPISEHNRLYWYRQTLGQGPEFLTYFQNEAQLEKSRLLSDRFSAERPKGSFSTLEIQRTEQGDSAMYLCASSLVQDRTDTQYFGPGTRLTVL.

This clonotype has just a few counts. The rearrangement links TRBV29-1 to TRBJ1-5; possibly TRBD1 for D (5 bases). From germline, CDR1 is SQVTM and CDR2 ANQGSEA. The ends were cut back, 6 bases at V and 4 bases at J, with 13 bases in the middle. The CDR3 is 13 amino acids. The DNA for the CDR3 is TGCAGCGTCGAAACAGGTAGTAATCAGCCCCAGCATTTT. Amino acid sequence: CSVETGSNQPQHF. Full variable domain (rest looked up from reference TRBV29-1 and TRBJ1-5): SAVISQKPSRDICQRGTSLTIQCQVDSQVTMMFWYRQQPGQSLTLIATANQGSEATYESGFVIDKFPISRPNLTFSTLTVSNMSPEDSSIYLCSVETGSNQPQHFGDGTRLSIL.

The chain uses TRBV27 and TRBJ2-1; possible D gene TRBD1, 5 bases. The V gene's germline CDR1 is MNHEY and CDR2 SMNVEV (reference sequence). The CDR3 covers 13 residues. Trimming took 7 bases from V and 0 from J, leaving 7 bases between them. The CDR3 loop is CASMDTSYNEQFF. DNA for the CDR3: TGTGCCAGCATGGACACCTCCTACAATGAGCAGTTCTTC.

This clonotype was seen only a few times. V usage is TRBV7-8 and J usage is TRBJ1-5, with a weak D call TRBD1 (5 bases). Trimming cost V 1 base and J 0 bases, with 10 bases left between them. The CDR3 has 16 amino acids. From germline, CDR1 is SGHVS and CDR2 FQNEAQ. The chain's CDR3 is CASSLDRFFSNQPQHF. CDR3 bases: TGTGCCAGCAGCTTAGACAGGTTCTTTAGCAATCAGCCCCAGCATTTT.

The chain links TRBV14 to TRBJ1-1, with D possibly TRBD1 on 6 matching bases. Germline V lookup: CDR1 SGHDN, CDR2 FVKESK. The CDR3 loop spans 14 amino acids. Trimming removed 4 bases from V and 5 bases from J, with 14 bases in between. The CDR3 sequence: CASSLMTGWTEAFF. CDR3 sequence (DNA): TGTGCCAGCAGCCTCATGACAGGCTGGACTGAAGCTTTCTTT.

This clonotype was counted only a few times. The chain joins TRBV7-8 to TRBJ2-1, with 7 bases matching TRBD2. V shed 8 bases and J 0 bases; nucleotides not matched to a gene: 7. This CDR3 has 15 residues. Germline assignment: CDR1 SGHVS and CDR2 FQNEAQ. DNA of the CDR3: TGTGCCAGCTGCCCGGGGGGTTTCTCCTACAATGAGCAGTTCTTC. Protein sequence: CASCPGGFSYNEQFF.

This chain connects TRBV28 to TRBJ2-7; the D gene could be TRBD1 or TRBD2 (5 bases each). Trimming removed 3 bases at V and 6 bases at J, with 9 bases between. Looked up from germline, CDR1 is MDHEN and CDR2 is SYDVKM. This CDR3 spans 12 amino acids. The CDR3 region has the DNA TGTGCCAGCAGTTTGGGGGATCTCGAGCAGTACTTC. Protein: CASSLGDLEQYF.

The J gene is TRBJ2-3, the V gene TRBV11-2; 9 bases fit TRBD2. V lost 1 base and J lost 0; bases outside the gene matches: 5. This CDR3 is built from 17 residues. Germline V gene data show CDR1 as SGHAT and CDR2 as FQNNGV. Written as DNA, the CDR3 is TGTGCCAGCAGCTTAGGGAGACTAGCGGCTAGCACAGATACGCAGTATTTT. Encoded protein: CASSLGRLAASTDTQYF.

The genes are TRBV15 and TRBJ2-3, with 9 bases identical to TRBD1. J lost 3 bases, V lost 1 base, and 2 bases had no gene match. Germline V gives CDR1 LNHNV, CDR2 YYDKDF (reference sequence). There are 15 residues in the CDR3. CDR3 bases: TGTGCCACCAGCAGAGCAGGACAGGGGACAGATACGCAGTATTTT. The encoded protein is CATSRAGQGTDTQYF. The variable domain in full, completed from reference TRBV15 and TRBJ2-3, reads DAMVIQNPRYQVTQFGKPVTLSCSQTLNHNVMYWYQQKSSQAPKLLFHYYDKDFNNEADTPDNFQSRRPNTSFCFLDIRSPGLGDTAMYLCATSRAGQGTDTQYFGPGTRLTVL.

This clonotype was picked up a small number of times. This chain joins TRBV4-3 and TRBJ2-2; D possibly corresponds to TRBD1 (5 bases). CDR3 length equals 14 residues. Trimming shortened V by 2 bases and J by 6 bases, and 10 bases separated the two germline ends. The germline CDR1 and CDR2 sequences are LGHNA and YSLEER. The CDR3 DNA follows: TGCGCCAGCAGCCAATCCGACAGTCCCGGGGAGCTGTTTTTT. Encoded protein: CASSQSDSPGELFF.

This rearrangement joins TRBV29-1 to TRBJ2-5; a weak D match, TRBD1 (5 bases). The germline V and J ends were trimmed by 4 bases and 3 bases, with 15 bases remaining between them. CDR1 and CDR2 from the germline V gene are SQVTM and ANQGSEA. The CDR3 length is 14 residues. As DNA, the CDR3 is TGCAGCGTTGTATTTTCAGGGTTTGAAGAGACCCAGTACTTC. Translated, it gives CSVVFSGFEETQYF.

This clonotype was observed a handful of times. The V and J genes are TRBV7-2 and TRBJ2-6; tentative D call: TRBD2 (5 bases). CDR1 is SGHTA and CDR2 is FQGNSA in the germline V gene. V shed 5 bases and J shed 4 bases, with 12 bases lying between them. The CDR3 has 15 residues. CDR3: CASSPRVAGANVLTF. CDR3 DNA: TGTGCCAGCAGCCCGAGGGTGGCGGGGGCCAACGTCCTGACTTTC.

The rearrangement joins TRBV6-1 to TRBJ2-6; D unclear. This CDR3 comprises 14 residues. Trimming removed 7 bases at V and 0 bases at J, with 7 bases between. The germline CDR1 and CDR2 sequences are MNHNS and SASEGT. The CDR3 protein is CASTSFSGANVLTF. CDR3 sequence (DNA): TGTGCCAGCACCAGTTTCTCTGGGGCCAACGTCCTGACTTTC.

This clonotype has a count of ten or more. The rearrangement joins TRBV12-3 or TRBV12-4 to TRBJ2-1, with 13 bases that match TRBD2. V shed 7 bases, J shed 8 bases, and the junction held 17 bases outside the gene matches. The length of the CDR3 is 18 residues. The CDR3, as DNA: TGTGCCAGCACCTTGGATCCGGGACTAGCGGGACGAAACGATGAGCAGTTCTTC. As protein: CASTLDPGLAGRNDEQFF.